Below, one TCR beta chain is given with its context. No cognate antigen has been identified for it. Base qualities are not recorded, but no much larger clone differs from it by a single base. The data were obtained in a study of T cell responses to AZD1222 COVID-19 vaccine (dated by TCRdb to 2020 to 2023). About the study as a whole: A total of around 240 trial participants underwent TCR sequencing, of whom about 200 had received two doses of AZD1222 and about 26 had received two doses of the MenACWY control vaccine. Trial participants were enrolled into age subgroups of 18-55, 56-69 and 70-plus years, which contained approximately 150, 28 and 58 TCR-sequenced participants, respectively.

The CDR3 regions of human TCRbeta chains were analyzed by immunosequencing. In the authors' own workflow: Repertoire TCRs were matched against a reference library of SARS-CoV-2-specific TCRs generated with the MIRA antigen-specificity platform. Breadth was defined as the fraction of unique TCRs that were SARS-CoV-2-associated. Depth was defined as the fraction of total T cells that were SARS-CoV-2-associated. Using the MIRA data, every spike-specific TCR was mapped to the spike region that the TCR reacted to and assigned to either a CD4 or a CD8 class. Log10-transformed breadth and depth values were compared by one-way ANOVA with Sidak's multiple comparisons tests. Not all clones reach the TCRdb copy of this immuneACCESS table, which keeps in-frame sequences only. Checked studies attribute under half of the gap to unresolved V genes and leave the rest unexplained. V and J calls and clone size follow that table, whereas D and trimming were derived from the DNA. Counted in this sample were around 180,000 clones; 85% to 90% of them appeared once. In total, the top ten clones hold approximately 2.7% of the sample.

Here is what the overall study found, with its caveats: Because no day 14 peak-response samples were available, the repertoires could be characterized only after the peak T cell response. Participants were mostly white British, with more females than males. The authors suggested clonal diversity may have been underestimated. The whole spike protein was spanned by vaccine-associated CD4 TCRs, and dominant responses were seen in regions 160-218 and 743-854. Only five or six AZD1222 recipients were SARS-CoV-2 seropositive at baseline, limiting conclusions about previously exposed vaccinees. Spike-specific TCR breadth and depth rose significantly after two AZD1222 doses compared with day 0 and with MenACWY recipients. The 56-69-year group was small, and its depth increase did not reach significance, likely because of low power. Nearly half of unique spike-specific TCRs reportedly recognized epitopes outside regions mutated in the B.1.351 and B.1.1.7 variants.

Germline trimming amounts to 0 bases on V and 3 bases on J, with 2 as the count of junction bases outside the gene matches. From the cysteine up to the phenylalanine, the CDR3 has a length of 15 residues. The entry retains the CDR3 DNA only, 45 bases that are in frame from base 1. CDR1 and CDR2, looked up from the germline V gene, are MGHRA and YSYEKL. This sample's time point label indicates: baseline before first vaccination. Taken with the paper, the label for treatment or condition translates to: meningococcal conjugate vaccine given as trial control. Vaccinee samples were obtained from the UK trials COV001 and COV002, which included a single-blind randomized controlled phase 2/3 trial of AZD1222 (ChAdOx1 nCoV-19) in healthy adults. For TCRbeta chain sequencing, PBMC samples were collected from trial participants at day 0 and at day 28 after the second dose.

The sequence links TRBV4-1 to TRBJ2-7, with 10 junctional bases fitting TRBD2. The clonotype was recovered from an adult in good health. This specimen was peripheral blood, taken on day 0 of MenACWY control vaccination. The CDR3 region: CASSQELAGGYEQYF. The nucleotide sequence reads as follows: TGCGCCAGCAGCCAAGAGTTAGCGGGGGGCTACGAGCAGTACTTC.